Listed here is a single T cell receptor beta chain. No antigen is known for it. The data are from a study of T-cell reconstitution after alpha-beta-depleted transplantation in children. Germline V gene lookup returns CDR1 MNHEY and CDR2 SMNVEV (reference sequence). The CDR3 is 16 residues long. V was clipped by 2 bases and J by 5 bases; unmatched bases: 10. Preparing the TCRbeta library involved the use of unique molecular identifiers. TCRdb re-derived calls from the PCR reads in MiXCR, one entry per CDR3 protein. Of 200,000 to 250,000 distinct CDR3 sequences listed, roughly 25% are singletons. Study results and caveats: Several hundred graft clones that had expanded were reportedly the source of alpha-beta T cells about two months after transplant. Some patients' high day-60 TCRbeta diversity was traced to surviving recipient T cells and thymic progenitors. From newly produced T cells came most of the T-cell counts and diversity one year after transplant.

V is TRBV27 and J is TRBJ2-7; 9 nucleotides align to TRBD1. The material was PBMCs, obtained before TCRalphabeta/CD19-depleted stem cell transplant. This TCR was recovered from a girl aged 2 to 10 with Fanconi anemia, due to receive a stem cell transplant. The CDR3 region has the DNA TGTGCCAGCAGTTTAGGGGGCGGACAGGGGCCGAACGAGCAGTACTTC. It is translated as CASSLGGGQGPNEQYF.